There are many counts of the clone carrying this T cell receptor beta chain. What it binds is not known. From germline, CDR1 is MNHNS and CDR2 SASEGT. V was trimmed by 9 bases and J by 13 bases, leaving 16 bases between them. The CDR3 totals 11 residues. The data derive from a study of early T cells in non-severe SARS-CoV-2 infection. Looking at the study overall: The chains were unpaired, and the sequenced material was bulk RNA from unsorted whole blood.

Study results and limitations: Anti-spike CD8 responses were favored by VDJdb matching, which missed private and CD4 specificities.

Attachment of unique molecular identifiers was made to individual cDNA molecules. TCRdb called the 5' RACE reads again in MiXCR, with one record for every CDR3 protein. The sample lists fewer than 65,000 distinct CDR3 sequences; almost 9.5% were seen once. This TCR came from an adult who was a healthcare worker with PCR-confirmed SARS-CoV-2 infection or an uninfected control (not recorded which). The sequencing sample was made of whole blood. The chain is built from TRBV6-1 and TRBJ2-1; D tentatively reads TRBD1 or TRBD2 (5 bases each). The CDR3 sequence: CASSPGAKQFF. CDR3 in DNA: TGTGCCAGTAGCCCCGGGGCAAAACAGTTCTTC.